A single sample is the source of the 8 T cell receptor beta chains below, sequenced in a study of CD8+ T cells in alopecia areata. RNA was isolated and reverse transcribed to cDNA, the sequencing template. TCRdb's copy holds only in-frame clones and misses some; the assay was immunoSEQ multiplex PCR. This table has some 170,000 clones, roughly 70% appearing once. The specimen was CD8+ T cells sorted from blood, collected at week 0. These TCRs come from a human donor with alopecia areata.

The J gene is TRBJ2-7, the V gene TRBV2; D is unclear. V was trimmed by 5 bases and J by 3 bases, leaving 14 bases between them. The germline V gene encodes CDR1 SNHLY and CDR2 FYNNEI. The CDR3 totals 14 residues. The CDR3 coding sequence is TGTGCCAGCAGTTCCCCATCCCGCGGCTACGAGCAGTACTTC. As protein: CASSSPSRGYEQYF. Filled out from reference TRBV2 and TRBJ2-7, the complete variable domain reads EPEVTQTPSHQVTQMGQEVILRCVPISNHLYFYWYRQILGQKVEFLVSFYNNEISEKSEIFDDQFSVERPDGSNFTLKIRSTKLEDSAMYFCASSSPSRGYEQYFGPGTRLTVT.

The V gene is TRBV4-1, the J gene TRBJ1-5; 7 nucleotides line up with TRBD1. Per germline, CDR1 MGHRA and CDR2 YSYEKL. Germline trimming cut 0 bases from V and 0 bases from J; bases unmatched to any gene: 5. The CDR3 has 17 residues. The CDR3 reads CASSQEWDSYSNQPQHF. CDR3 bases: TGCGCCAGCAGCCAAGAGTGGGACAGCTATAGCAATCAGCCCCAGCATTTT.

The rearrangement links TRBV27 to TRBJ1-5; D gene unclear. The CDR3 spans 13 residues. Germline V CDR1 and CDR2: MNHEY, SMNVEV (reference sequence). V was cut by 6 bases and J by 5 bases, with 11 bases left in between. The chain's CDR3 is CASSFLGDQPQHF. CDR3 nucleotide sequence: TGTGCCAGCAGCTTCCTGGGCGATCAGCCCCAGCATTTT.

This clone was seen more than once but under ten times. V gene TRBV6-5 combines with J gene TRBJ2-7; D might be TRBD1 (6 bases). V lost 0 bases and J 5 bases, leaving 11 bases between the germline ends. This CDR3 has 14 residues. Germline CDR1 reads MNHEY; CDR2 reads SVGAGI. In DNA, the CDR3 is TGTGCCAGCAGTTACTCAGGGGGAACGAACGAGCAGTACTTC. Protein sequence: CASSYSGGTNEQYF.

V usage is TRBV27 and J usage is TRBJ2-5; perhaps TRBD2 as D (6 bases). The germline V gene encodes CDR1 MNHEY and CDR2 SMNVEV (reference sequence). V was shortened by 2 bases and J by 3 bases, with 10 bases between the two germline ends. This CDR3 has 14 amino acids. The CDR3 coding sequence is TGTGCCAGCAGTTTAGCGGGGAGGAAAGAGACCCAGTACTTC. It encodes CASSLAGRKETQYF.

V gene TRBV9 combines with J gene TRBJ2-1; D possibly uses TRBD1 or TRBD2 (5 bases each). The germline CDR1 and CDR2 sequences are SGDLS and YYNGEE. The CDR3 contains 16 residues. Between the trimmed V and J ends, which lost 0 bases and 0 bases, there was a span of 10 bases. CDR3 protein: CASSVAGTSSYNEQFF. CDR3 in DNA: TGTGCCAGCAGCGTAGCCGGGACCAGCTCCTACAATGAGCAGTTCTTC.

In nucleotides, the CDR3 is TGTGCCAGCAGTTTAGAGCGACGGGATGATCAGCCCCAGCATTTT. Encoded protein: CASSLERRDDQPQHF. This chain connects TRBV28 to TRBJ1-5; no clear D. Germline CDR1 is MDHEN and CDR2 is SYDVKM. CDR3 length: 15 amino acids. The V and J ends lost 2 bases and 5 bases respectively, with 13 bases between them.

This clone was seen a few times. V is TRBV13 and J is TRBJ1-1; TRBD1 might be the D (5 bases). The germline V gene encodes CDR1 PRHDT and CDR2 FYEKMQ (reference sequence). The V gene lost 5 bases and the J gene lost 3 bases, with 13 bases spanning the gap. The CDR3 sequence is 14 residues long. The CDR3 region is CASSPRDGYTEAFF. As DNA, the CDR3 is TGTGCCAGCAGCCCAAGGGACGGGTACACTGAAGCTTTCTTT.